This entry features one T cell receptor beta chain sequence. Generated by immunoSEQ multiplex PCR, the TCRdb table keeps only in-frame clones and is missing some. The data contain tens of thousands of clones, roughly 83% of them singletons. The record originates from a study of OX40 agonist ivuxolimab in advanced cancers. Study-wide background: Prior anti-PD-1, anti-PD-L1 or anti-CTLA-4 therapy was allowed; over 30% had some.

CDR1 SGHAT and CDR2 FQNNGV come from the germline V gene. This CDR3 has 15 amino acids. V dropped 3 bases and J dropped 2 bases, with 11 bases sitting between them. Here the sequenced sample was CD4+ or CD8+ T cells sorted from blood, taken in a trial of the OX40 agonist ivuxolimab. The TCR originated in an adult with an advanced solid tumor such as melanoma, head and neck, liver or kidney cancer. This sequence joins TRBV11-2 and TRBJ1-5; D is unresolved. CDR3: CASSLGGRRNQPQHF. CDR3 coding DNA: TGTGCCAGCAGCTTGGGAGGGCGGCGCAATCAGCCCCAGCATTTT. Full variable domain (rest looked up from reference TRBV11-2 and TRBJ1-5): EAGVAQSPRYKIIEKRQSVAFWCNPISGHATLYWYQQILGQGPKLLIQFQNNGVVDDSQLPKDRFSAERLKGVDSTLKIQPAKLEDSAVYLCASSLGGRRNQPQHFGDGTRLSIL.